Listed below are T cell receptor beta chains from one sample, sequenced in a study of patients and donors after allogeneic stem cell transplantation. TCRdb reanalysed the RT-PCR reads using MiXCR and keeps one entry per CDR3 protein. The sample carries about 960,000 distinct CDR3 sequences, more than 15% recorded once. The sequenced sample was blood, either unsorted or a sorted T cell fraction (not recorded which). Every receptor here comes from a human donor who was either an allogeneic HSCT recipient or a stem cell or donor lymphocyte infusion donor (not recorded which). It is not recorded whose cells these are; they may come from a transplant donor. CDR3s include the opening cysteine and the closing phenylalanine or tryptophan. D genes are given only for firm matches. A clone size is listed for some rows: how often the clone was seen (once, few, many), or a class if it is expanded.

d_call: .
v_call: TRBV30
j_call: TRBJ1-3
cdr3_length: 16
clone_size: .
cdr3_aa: CAWSLDRRSSGNTIYF
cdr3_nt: TGTGCCTGGAGTCTGGACCGACGAAGCTCTGGAAACACCATATATTTT

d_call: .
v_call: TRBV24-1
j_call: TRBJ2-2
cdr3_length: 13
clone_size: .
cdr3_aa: CATSLHPAGELFF
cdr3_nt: TGTGCCACCAGCCTACACCCGGCCGGGGAGCTGTTTTTT

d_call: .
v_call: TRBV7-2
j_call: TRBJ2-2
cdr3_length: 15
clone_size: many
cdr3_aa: CASSLRLPNTGELFF
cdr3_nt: TGTGCCAGCAGCCTACGACTGCCTAACACCGGGGAGCTGTTTTTT

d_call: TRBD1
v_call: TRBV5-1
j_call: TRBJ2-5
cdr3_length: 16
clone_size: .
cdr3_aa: CASSPQRATGLETQYF
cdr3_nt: TGCGCCAGCAGCCCACAAAGGGCGACAGGGTTAGAGACCCAGTACTTC

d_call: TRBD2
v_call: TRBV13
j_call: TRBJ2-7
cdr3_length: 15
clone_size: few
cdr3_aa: CASSLDSGGSYEQYF
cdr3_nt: TGTGCCAGCAGCTTAGACAGCGGGGGCTCCTACGAGCAGTACTTC

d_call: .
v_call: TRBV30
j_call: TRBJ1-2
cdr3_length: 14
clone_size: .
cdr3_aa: CAWSVQLNHYGYTF
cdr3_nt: TGTGCCTGGAGTGTACAATTGAACCACTATGGCTACACCTTC

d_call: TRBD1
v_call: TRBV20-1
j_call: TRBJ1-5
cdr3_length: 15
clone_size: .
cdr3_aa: CSAMTGRARGQPQHF
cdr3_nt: TGCAGTGCTATGACAGGGAGGGCACGGGGTCAGCCCCAGCATTTT

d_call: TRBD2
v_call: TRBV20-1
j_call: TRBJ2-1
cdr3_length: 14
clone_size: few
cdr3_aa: CSASSGRGGNEQFF
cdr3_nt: TGCAGTGCTAGTAGCGGGAGAGGGGGCAATGAGCAGTTCTTC

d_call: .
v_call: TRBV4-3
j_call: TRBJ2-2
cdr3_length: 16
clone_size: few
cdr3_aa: CASSQGSATNTGELFF
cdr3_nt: TGCGCCAGCAGCCAAGGATCGGCAACGAACACCGGGGAGCTGTTTTTT

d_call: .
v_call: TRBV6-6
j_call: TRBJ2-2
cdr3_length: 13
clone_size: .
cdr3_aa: CASNDRNTGELFF
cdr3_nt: TGTGCCAGCAACGACCGGAACACCGGGGAGCTGTTTTTT

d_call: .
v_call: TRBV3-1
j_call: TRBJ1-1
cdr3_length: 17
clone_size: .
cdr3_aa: CASSQGLTRGLVTEAFF
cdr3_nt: TGTGCCAGCAGCCAAGGTCTTACTCGGGGGTTGGTAACTGAAGCTTTCTTT

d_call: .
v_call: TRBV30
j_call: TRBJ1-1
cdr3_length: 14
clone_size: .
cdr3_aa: CAWSVTVMNTEAFF
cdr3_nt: TGTGCCTGGAGTGTGACAGTAATGAACACTGAAGCTTTCTTT

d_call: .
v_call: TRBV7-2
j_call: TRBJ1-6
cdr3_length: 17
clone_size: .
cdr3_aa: CASRNRRGSSYNSPLHF
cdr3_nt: TGTGCCAGCAGAAACCGAAGGGGGAGCTCCTATAATTCACCCCTCCACTTT

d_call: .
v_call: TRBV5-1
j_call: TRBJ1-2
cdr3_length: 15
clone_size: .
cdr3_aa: CASSLRQDPNYGYTF
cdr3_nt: TGCGCCAGCAGCTTGAGGCAGGACCCTAACTATGGCTACACCTTC

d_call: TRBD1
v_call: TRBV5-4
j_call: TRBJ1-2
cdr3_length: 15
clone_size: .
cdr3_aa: CASSPGTAITYGYTF
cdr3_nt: TGTGCCAGCAGCCCGGGGACAGCCATTACCTATGGCTACACCTTC

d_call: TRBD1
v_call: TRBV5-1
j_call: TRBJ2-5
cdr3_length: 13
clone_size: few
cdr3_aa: CASRGTGSETQYF
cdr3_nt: TGCGCCAGCAGGGGGACAGGGAGTGAGACCCAGTACTTC